Each of the 8 T cell receptor beta chains below was sequenced from the same sample in a study. TCRdb re-called the 5' RACE reads through MiXCR, storing one row per CDR3 protein. The sample consists of 53,000 or so distinct CDR3 sequences, 24% of them appearing once. Sequenced input: tumor-infiltrating naive CD4+ T cells sorted from the breast tumor. The subset: naive CD4+ T cells, CD4+CD45RA+CD25-. These receptors were obtained from a female donor with breast cancer.

J is TRBJ2-5 and V is TRBV4-1; the D is unclear. The CDR3 is 15 amino acids. Germline CDR1 is MGHRA and CDR2 is YSYEKL. Trimming took 4 bases from V and 1 from J, leaving 13 bases between them. The DNA of the CDR3 is TGCGCCAGCAGCCCTGTTGGAGTCCCCCAAGAGACCCAGTACTTC. It encodes CASSPVGVPQETQYF.

The chain is built from TRBV10-2 and TRBJ1-1; D not resolved. CDR1 WSHSY and CDR2 SAAADI come from the germline V gene. The CDR3 extends over 14 amino acids. V was pared by 7 bases and J by 5 bases, with 17 bases between. CDR3 amino acids: CASKDLSGGTEAFF. In DNA form, the CDR3 reads TGCGCCAGCAAGGACTTATCGGGTGGGACTGAAGCTTTCTTT.

There are many counts of this clonotype. The chain employs TRBV6-5 and TRBJ2-3; D might be TRBD1 or TRBD2, each matching 5 bases. Germline V gene data show CDR1 as MNHEY and CDR2 as SVGAGI. The CDR3 is 16 residues long. The V gene lost 0 bases and the J gene lost 0 bases, with 10 bases spanning the gap. This chain's CDR3 is CASSYSWGRSTDTQYF. As DNA, the CDR3 is TGTGCCAGCAGTTACTCTTGGGGACGGAGCACAGATACGCAGTATTTT.

CDR3 DNA: TGTGCCAGCAGTAACCAGGGTGAGCAGTTCTTC. Its translation: CASSNQGEQFF. V and J are TRBV6-2 or TRBV6-3 and TRBJ2-1; TRBD1 is a possible D gene (5 bases). V lost 5 bases and J lost 9, with 8 bases in between. This CDR3 is 11 amino acids long. Germline values: CDR1 MNHEY, CDR2 SVGEGT.

The chain uses TRBV28 and TRBJ1-2, with 12 bases that match TRBD1. CDR3 size: 15 residues. Germline CDR1 and CDR2: MDHEN and SYDVKM. The trim removed 5 bases at V and 6 bases at J, leaving 7 bases unmatched. The CDR3 reads CASSPPGQGADGYTF. The DNA of the CDR3 is TGTGCCAGCAGTCCTCCGGGACAGGGGGCCGATGGCTACACCTTC.

This clonotype showed up just a few times. The chain combines TRBV5-1 with TRBJ2-3; either TRBD1 or TRBD2 may supply D (6 bases each). The length of the CDR3 is 15 residues. Germline values: CDR1 SGHRS, CDR2 YFSETQ. Trimming took off 0 bases at V and 7 bases at J, with 15 bases between the two ends. In DNA form, the CDR3 reads TGCGCCAGCAGCTTGGCCTGGGGGGCTGAATATACGCAGTATTTT. Translation: CASSLAWGAEYTQYF.

This clonotype was picked up many times. V gene TRBV6-5 combines with J gene TRBJ1-1; 8 nucleotides match TRBD1. CDR1 MNHEY and CDR2 SVGAGI come from the germline V gene. V lost 2 bases and J lost 4; bases outside the gene matches: 6. The CDR3 has 15 amino acids. This CDR3 is CASSYTGQGPTEAFF. CDR3 nucleotides: TGTGCCAGCAGTTACACTGGACAGGGACCCACTGAAGCTTTCTTT.

The chain recombines TRBV11-2 with TRBJ2-3; TRBD2 is a possible D gene (5 bases). The CDR3 contains 15 residues. CDR1 SGHAT and CDR2 FQNNGV come from the germline V gene. V lost 8 bases and J lost 2, with 17 bases in between. CDR3 nucleotides: TGTGCCAGCCTCCCTCTAGCATGGTACACAGATACGCAGTATTTT. Residues: CASLPLAWYTDTQYF.